This record looks at one TCR beta chain sequence and its context. Its antigen remains unknown. V gave up 1 base and J gave up 15 bases, with 16 bases separating them. CDR3 length equals 13 residues. Germline CDR1 and CDR2: LGHDT and YNNKEL (reference sequence). This record comes from a study of regulatory T cells in long-lasting Graves disease. For TCR beta, libraries came from iRepertoire HTBI primers and Arm-PCR of CDR3 regions. Via MiXCR, TCRdb re-called the multiplex PCR reads, giving one row per CDR3 protein. The sample has about 660,000 distinct CDR3 sequences; around 30% are singletons. Time point here: persistent/refractory GD, antithyroid drugs over 5 years with positive TRAb. Generation of the TCR library employed RNA extracted from PBMCs. Study observations and caveats: Favoring TRBV28, TRBJ1-2 and TRBJ2-5 was a feature seen in persistent disease.

The rearrangement uses TRBV3-1 and TRBJ2-1; weak D call: TRBD2 (5 bases). Sample: peripheral blood mononuclear cells (PBMCs), taken when the disease was refractory, from a patient treated with antithyroid drugs. This clonotype originated in a female donor with Graves disease. The CDR3 sequence: CASSQAPDAGGFF. CDR3 nucleotide sequence: TGTGCCAGCAGCCAAGCCCCCGATGCTGGAGGGTTCTTC.